Shown below are 25 T cell receptor beta chains from a single sample sequenced in a study of cytomegalovirus exposure and HLA in healthy donors. This PCR relied on a set of 60 Vbeta primers and 13 Jbeta primers. Some clones are missing from TCRdb's copy, which holds only in-frame ones; the method was immunoSEQ multiplex PCR. Here the sample spans some 270,000 clones, over 90% being singletons. Material for sequencing was PBMCs. These receptors came from a girl aged 2 to 9 in good health and CMV-seronegative.

This clone was counted a single time. The sample has other DNA sequences that encode this CDR3 too. This chain connects TRBV2 to TRBJ1-5; no clear D gene. This CDR3 contains 13 residues. The ends were cut back, 8 bases at V and 0 bases at J, with 8 bases in the middle. CDR1 and CDR2 from the germline V gene are SNHLY and FYNNEI. CDR3 DNA: TGTGCCAGCCGCGGGTATAGCAATCAGCCCCAGCATTTT. This translates into CASRGYSNQPQHF. Looking up the rest from reference TRBV2 and TRBJ1-5 gives the full variable domain: EPEVTQTPSHQVTQMGQEVILRCVPISNHLYFYWYRQILGQKVEFLVSFYNNEISEKSEIFDDQFSVERPDGSNFTLKIRSTKLEDSAMYFCASRGYSNQPQHFGDGTRLSIL.

The chain has TRBV15 and TRBJ1-2; no reliable D call. The CDR3 is 12 residues long. Germline V gene sequence: CDR1 LNHNV, CDR2 YYDKDF (reference sequence). V was clipped by 6 bases and J by 3 bases, with 8 bases between them. The CDR3 bases are TGTGCCACCAGTGAGGTCGACTATGGCTACACCTTC. Protein sequence: CATSEVDYGYTF. The full variable domain, in which reference TRBV15 and TRBJ1-2 provide the parts outside the CDR3, is DAMVIQNPRYQVTQFGKPVTLSCSQTLNHNVMYWYQQKSSQAPKLLFHYYDKDFNNEADTPDNFQSRRPNTSFCFLDIRSPGLGDTAMYLCATSEVDYGYTFGSGTRLTVV.

This sequence joins TRBV30 and TRBJ2-2; no clear D gene. CDR3 length: 12 residues. Germline-derived CDR1 and CDR2 are GTSNPN and SVGIG (reference sequence). Between the trimmed V and J ends, which lost 8 bases and 4 bases, there was a span of 11 bases. The CDR3 region is CAAGPGTGELFF. CDR3 nucleotides: TGTGCCGCTGGCCCGGGCACCGGGGAGCTGTTTTTT.

Only one count was recorded for this clone. The chain joins TRBV6-5 to TRBJ2-3, with D maybe TRBD2 (6 bases). This CDR3 is built from 15 residues. CDR1 and CDR2 from the germline V gene are MNHEY and SVGAGI. Trimming shortened V by 0 bases and J by 0 bases, and 7 bases separated the two germline ends. The CDR3 coding sequence is TGTGCCAGCAGTTACTCACGGGGGAGCACAGATACGCAGTATTTT. Amino acids: CASSYSRGSTDTQYF.

Of note for this clone: The junction differs from germline at one of its ends, possibly a read error. The V gene is TRBV7-7, the J gene TRBJ2-3; 8 nucleotides line up with TRBD1. Germline CDR1 SSHAT, CDR2 FNYEAQ (reference sequence). CDR3 length: 13 amino acids. For the CDR3, the DNA is TGTGCTAGCAGCGTGTCAGGGGGCTCAACGCAGTATTTT. Its translation is CASSVSGGSTQYF.

The CDR3 DNA is TGTGCCAGCAGCTCCCGGTCCCACTATGGCTACACCTTC. Translated, it gives CASSSRSHYGYTF. This chain uses TRBV7-9 with TRBJ1-2; no clear D gene. The CDR3 extends over 13 amino acids. V lost 4 bases and J 3 bases, leaving 9 bases between the germline ends. Germline CDR1 reads SEHNR; CDR2 reads FQNEAQ (reference sequence).

The V gene is TRBV6-7, the J gene TRBJ1-3; 8 bases agree with TRBD1. TRBV6-7 is placed among ORFs of uncertain function. Trimming cost V 6 bases and J 6 bases; bases outside gene matches: 7. The CDR3 covers 14 residues. The CDR3 sequence: CASSPGQVVNTIYF. CDR3 in DNA: TGTGCCAGCAGCCCGGGACAGGTTGTAAACACCATATATTTT.

The V call is TRBV27, the J call TRBJ2-3; TRBD2 matches at 11 bases. This CDR3 has 16 residues. Germline values: CDR1 MNHEY, CDR2 SMNVEV (reference sequence). J gave up 4 bases and V 6 bases, and 9 bases lay outside the gene matches. Here the CDR3 reads CASRIILAGGPDTQYF. DNA of the CDR3: TGTGCCAGCAGAATAATCCTAGCGGGAGGCCCAGATACGCAGTATTTT.

The chain is built from TRBV7-9 and TRBJ2-3; 10 bases line up with TRBD2. This CDR3 region has 15 residues. CDR1 and CDR2 from the germline V gene are SEHNR and FQNEAQ (reference sequence). J was trimmed by 5 bases and V by 5 bases; bases with no gene match: 7. The CDR3, as DNA: TGTGCCAGCAGCCTCGGGACTAGCGAGAAAGATACGCAGTATTTT. This encodes CASSLGTSEKDTQYF.

The chain recombines TRBV7-2 with TRBJ2-6; 7 bases map to TRBD1. Trimming took 5 bases from V and 2 from J; bases not matched to a gene: 3. Germline CDR1 reads SGHTA; CDR2 reads FQGNSA. The CDR3 length is 15 residues. The CDR3 sequence: CASSGTGAGANVLTF. In nucleotides, the CDR3 is TGTGCCAGCAGCGGAACAGGGGCTGGGGCCAACGTCCTGACTTTC.

With respect to this clone: A junction end diverges from the germline sequence, so it may reflect a read error. The chain has TRBV2 and TRBJ1-3; D call uncertain. This CDR3 has 14 amino acids. Germline lookup yields CDR1 SNHLY and CDR2 FYNNEI. CDR3 region: CASIMGSSENTIYF. Here the CDR3 DNA reads TGTGCCAGCATAATGGGTAGCTCTGAAAACACCATATATTTT.

The chain employs TRBV6-6 and TRBJ1-1; D is possibly TRBD1 (6 bases). V shed 6 bases and J shed 4 bases, with 12 bases lying between them. In germline, CDR1 is MNHNY, CDR2 SVGAGI (reference sequence). This CDR3 region has 13 residues. CDR3: CASSKGVSTEAFF. In DNA form, the CDR3 reads TGTGCCAGCAGCAAGGGGGTGAGCACTGAAGCTTTCTTT.

This clone appeared a single time. The genes are TRBV12-5 and TRBJ2-7; 9 bases are shared with TRBD1. The germline V gene encodes CDR1 LGHNT and CDR2 FRNRAP. J lost 2 bases, V lost 4 bases, and 0 bases had no gene match. This CDR3 has 13 amino acids. The CDR3, as DNA: TGTGCTAGTGGTTGGGACAGGGCCTACGAGCAGTACTTC. Protein: CASGWDRAYEQYF.

The chain joins TRBV2 to TRBJ2-7; maybe TRBD1 (5 bases). V was pared by 6 bases and J by 2 bases, with 11 bases between. Germline V gives CDR1 SNHLY, CDR2 FYNNEI. CDR3 length: 13 residues. DNA of the CDR3: TGTGCCAGCAGAGTGGGGCCGGCCTACGAGCAGTACTTC. It yields the protein CASRVGPAYEQYF.

The CDR3: CASSLEHEQYF. The CDR3 DNA sequence: TGCGCCAGCAGCTTGGAGCACGAGCAGTACTTC. The V and J genes are TRBV5-1 and TRBJ2-7; the D is unclear. Germline V gene sequence: CDR1 SGHRS, CDR2 YFSETQ. The CDR3 is 11 residues long. V was trimmed by 0 bases and J by 5 bases, leaving 3 bases between them.

This rearrangement joins TRBV29-1 to TRBJ1-1; D is ambiguous. Germline values: CDR1 SQVTM, CDR2 ANQGSEA. V lost 7 bases and J 1 base, leaving 10 bases between the germline ends. The length of the CDR3 is 12 residues. The CDR3 bases are TGCAGCGGGAGGGAGCAGAACACTGAAGCTTTCTTT. It specifies CSGREQNTEAFF.

This clone was observed once. One end of the junction is discordant with germline, which a read error may explain. The chain carries TRBV7-9 and TRBJ2-7; weak D call: TRBD2 (5 bases). Germline V lookup: CDR1 SEHNR, CDR2 FQNEAQ (reference sequence). The CDR3 contains 16 residues. As DNA, the CDR3 is TGTTCCAGCAGCCCGCTTTACGGGGAGAAGACCTACGAGCAGTACTTC. Translating gives CSSSPLYGEKTYEQYF.

J is TRBJ1-1 and V is TRBV7-9; D might be TRBD1 (6 bases). Trimming left V 5 bases short and J 6 bases short, with 19 bases between. The CDR3 loop spans 15 amino acids. Per germline, CDR1 SEHNR and CDR2 FQNEAQ (reference sequence). In DNA form, the CDR3 reads TGTGCCAGCAGCCTCTTACCGGGACATACCGCTGAAGCTTTCTTT. This encodes CASSLLPGHTAEAFF.

The chain recombines TRBV25-1 with TRBJ1-6; 8 positions match TRBD1. Losses at the gene ends were 6 bases for V and 7 bases for J; bases not matched to a gene: 8. Germline CDR1 MGHDK, CDR2 SYGVNS. This CDR3 spans 15 amino acids. In DNA form, the CDR3 reads TGTGCCAGCAGAATCGACAGGGGTCGAAATTCACCCCTCCACTTT. Translating gives CASRIDRGRNSPLHF.

V gene TRBV9 combines with J gene TRBJ2-5; weak D call: TRBD2 (7 bases). The germline CDR1 and CDR2 sequences are SGDLS and YYNGEE. CDR3 length: 14 amino acids. The V and J ends lost 6 bases and 5 bases respectively, with 17 bases between them. Here the CDR3 reads CASTVGGRGETQYF. As DNA, the CDR3 is TGTGCCAGCACCGTGGGGGGGCGCGGGGAGACCCAGTACTTC.

The V gene is TRBV4-2, the J gene TRBJ2-7, with D tentatively TRBD1 (6 bases). From germline, CDR1 is LGHNA and CDR2 YNFKEQ. The germline V and J ends were trimmed by 5 bases and 3 bases, with 23 bases remaining between them. The CDR3 spans 17 residues. The CDR3: CASSSNPTTGRFYEQYF. CDR3 bases: TGTGCCAGCAGCTCCAATCCGACGACAGGTCGATTCTACGAGCAGTACTTC.

The chain uses TRBV6-5 and TRBJ2-6, with TRBD1 identical over 7 bases. This CDR3 region has 14 residues. Germline-derived CDR1 and CDR2 are MNHEY and SVGAGI. J gave up 2 bases and V 5 bases, and 0 bases lay outside the gene matches. Here the CDR3 reads CASSQGAGANVLTF. The CDR3, as DNA: TGTGCCAGCAGTCAGGGGGCTGGGGCCAACGTCCTGACTTTC.

V is TRBV9 and J is TRBJ2-7, with TRBD2 matching 12 bases. Germline CDR1 SGDLS, CDR2 YYNGEE. This CDR3 region has 18 residues. The V and J ends lost 0 bases and 6 bases, in that order; junction bases with no gene match: 13. The CDR3 loop is CASSVGAGASGRASEQYF. The CDR3 bases are TGTGCCAGCAGCGTAGGGGCAGGGGCTAGCGGGAGGGCCAGCGAGCAGTACTTC.

This clone occurred a few times. The gene calls are TRBV19 and TRBJ2-7; D is ambiguous. CDR1 LNHDA and CDR2 SQIVND come from the germline V gene (reference sequence). CDR3 size: 13 residues. V was pared by 3 bases and J by 0 bases, with 6 bases between. The CDR3 DNA reads TGTGCCAGTAGTATGGGCAGCTCCTACGAGCAGTACTTC. Encoded protein: CASSMGSSYEQYF.

In nucleotides, the CDR3 is TGTGCCAGCAGTTACTCTGGGGAGGGCCGGGGCAATGAGCAGTTCTTC. As protein: CASSYSGEGRGNEQFF. The chain combines TRBV6-6 with TRBJ2-1; 7 nucleotides line up with TRBD2. The germline gives CDR1 MNHNY, CDR2 SVGAGI (reference sequence). The CDR3 contains 16 residues. The ends lost 0 bases at V and 6 bases at J; junction bases unmatched: 8.